The 2 T cell receptor beta chains below come from one sample, sequenced in a study of cytomegalovirus exposure and HLA in healthy donors. Vbeta (60) and Jbeta (13) primers were used in the PCR. Data came from immunoSEQ multiplex PCR; TCRdb stores just in-frame clones and leaves some out. The sample consists of some 85,000 clones, under 85% of them appearing once. Sequencing was carried out using PBMCs. These receptors all come from a male donor in good health and CMV-seronegative.

This clone was observed a few times. The CDR3 region is CASSTEYTEQFF. The CDR3 DNA reads TGTGCCAGCAGCACCGAGTATACTGAGCAGTTCTTC. The rearrangement joins TRBV11-3 to TRBJ2-1; D gene ambiguous. Germline CDR1 SGHNT, CDR2 YENEEA. The length of the CDR3 is 12 residues. V was trimmed by 5 bases and J by 9 bases, leaving 11 bases between them.

The V gene is TRBV5-5, the J gene TRBJ1-1; D not certain. Germline V gives CDR1 SGHKS, CDR2 YYEKEE (reference sequence). Between the trimmed V and J ends, which lost 4 bases and 1 base, there was a span of 17 bases. The CDR3 contains 16 residues. The CDR3 nucleotides read TGTGCCAGCAGCCCGGGTGGCAGTTTGGGGAACACTGAAGCTTTCTTT. Its protein is CASSPGGSLGNTEAFF.